These 8 T cell receptor beta chains were sequenced from one sample in a study of blood T cells in healthy people across ages. It was with a sample-barcoded 5' primer and a J-beta primer mix that a second PCR of roughly 6 to 12 cycles was run. TCRdb processed the 5' RACE reads anew with MiXCR; each CDR3 protein has one entry. The table lists roughly 640,000 distinct CDR3 sequences, roughly 30% of them singletons. Sample: blood. All receptors come from a woman over 75 in good health.

About this clonotype: Germline and junction disagree at one end, which may indicate a read error. The chain carries TRBV9 and TRBJ1-3; maybe TRBD1 (5 bases). Germline V gives CDR1 SGDLS, CDR2 YYNGEE. The CDR3 has 14 amino acids. CDR3 nucleotide sequence: TGTGCCGGCAGCGTAGGGGAACCTGGAAACACCGTATATTTT. This sequence encodes CAGSVGEPGNTVYF.

Many counts were recorded for this clonotype. The rearrangement links TRBV7-2 to TRBJ2-1; 13 bases are a match to TRBD2. The ends lost 5 bases at V and 8 bases at J; junction bases unmatched: 6. The CDR3 is 15 amino acids. Germline CDR1 reads SGHTA; CDR2 reads FQGNSA. The CDR3 coding sequence is TGTGCCAGCAGCGATCGACTAGCGGGGGGACATGAGCAGTTCTTC. This encodes CASSDRLAGGHEQFF.

Points on this clonotype: At one boundary the junction diverges from the germline segment, which might be a read error. The V gene is TRBV20-1, the J gene TRBJ2-5; D is uncertain. Judging by the DNA end, TRBJ2-7 fits better; the J call may be wrong. The germline V gene has CDR1 DFQATT and CDR2 SNEGSKA (reference sequence). CDR3 length: 14 residues. CDR3 protein: CSVRDALRSDEQYF. The CDR3 DNA is TGCAGTGTTAGAGATGCCCTCAGAAGCGACGAGCAGTACTTC.

This clonotype has a count of ten or more. The chain combines TRBV7-8 with TRBJ2-1, with 7 bases fitting TRBD1. Trimming cost V 5 bases and J 8 bases; bases outside gene matches: 6. CDR3 size: 13 residues. Germline CDR1 is SGHVS and CDR2 is FQNEAQ. The CDR3 bases are TGTGCCAGCAGCATACAGGGGTTCGATGAGCAGTTCTTC. Amino acid sequence: CASSIQGFDEQFF.

This clonotype was counted only a few times. This chain uses TRBV10-3 with TRBJ1-2; possible D gene TRBD1, 5 bases. Germline CDR1 and CDR2: ENHRY and SYGVKD. Trimming removed 4 bases from V and 5 bases from J, with 14 bases in between. This CDR3 contains 14 residues. CDR3 bases: TGTGCCATCAGTGTCTCGGACGGGGGGTATGGCTACACCTTC. It specifies CAISVSDGGYGYTF.

This clonotype showed up many times. CDR3 sequence: CASSPPGQGVGNEQFF. CDR3 coding DNA: TGTGCCAGCTCACCGCCGGGACAGGGAGTCGGAAATGAGCAGTTCTTC. The rearrangement joins TRBV18 to TRBJ2-1, with 9 bases matching TRBD1. V lost 3 bases to trimming and J lost 7 bases; unmatched junction nucleotides: 10. Per the germline V gene, CDR1 is KGHSH and CDR2 is LQKENI. CDR3 length: 16 residues.

At least ten counts were recorded for this clonotype. A read error may be the cause here, since a much bigger clone is one base away. This sequence joins TRBV7-2 and TRBJ2-5; D possibly matches TRBD1 or TRBD2 (5 bases each). The germline V gene encodes CDR1 SGHTA and CDR2 FQGNSA. There are 15 residues in the CDR3. V lost 2 bases to trimming and J lost 11 bases, with 21 bases between them. The CDR3 region is CASSLSGTRWNEQYF. CDR3 in DNA: TGTGCCAGCAGCTTATCTGGGACCCGCTGGAATGAGCAGTACTTC.

Ten or more counts support this clonotype. A much larger clone lies a single base off, so this may be a read error. J is TRBJ1-2 and V is TRBV20-1; D is unclear. Germline values: CDR1 DFQATT, CDR2 SNEGSKA (reference sequence). This CDR3 has 12 amino acids. Trimming took off 3 bases at V and 8 bases at J, with 13 bases between the two ends. The CDR3 nucleotides are TGCAGTGCTAGCGACACGGATACGGGCTACACCTTC. It codes for CSASDTDTGYTF.